This T cell receptor beta chain is drawn from a study of blood T cell repertoires in COVID-19. In the study overall: Nucleic acid was either cDNA or gDNA, and it came from T cells, B-cell-depleted T cells, or PBMCs.

Measured with immunoSEQ multiplex PCR; TCRdb has only the in-frame clones, and not every one. The sample has 39,000 or so clones; 80% to 90% are singletons. CDR1 is LNHDA and CDR2 is SQIVND in the germline V gene (reference sequence). V lost 6 bases and J lost 4; bases outside the gene matches: 8. This CDR3 region has 14 residues. This clonotype was sampled from a man between 60 and 75 years old in a cohort sampled during active COVID-19. Input material: peripheral blood. The genes are TRBV19 and TRBJ2-7; TRBD1 matches 8 bases. CDR3 in amino acids: CASSPRGRGYEQYF. For the CDR3, the DNA is TGTGCCAGTAGCCCCAGGGGGCGCGGGTACGAGCAGTACTTC. The full variable domain, in which reference TRBV19 and TRBJ2-7 provide the parts outside the CDR3, is DGGITQSPKYLFRKEGQNVTLSCEQNLNHDAMYWYRQDPGQGLRLIYYSQIVNDFQKGDIAEGYSVSREKKESFPLTVTSAQKNPTAFYLCASSPRGRGYEQYFGPGTRLTVT.